This is a list of T cell receptor beta chains from one sample in a study of blood T cell repertoires in COVID-19. Clones were sequenced by immunoSEQ multiplex PCR, and TCRdb holds only the in-frame ones, with some missing. The sample includes some 97,000 clones, 88% of them seen just once. What was sequenced was peripheral blood. The receptor source for this set is a woman aged 55-75 years with acute or convalescent COVID-19. Both conserved end residues are part of each CDR3. Clone sizes are given selectively: once, few, many, or a class where the clone is expanded.

j_call	v_call	clone_size	cdr3_aa
TRBJ2-2	TRBV7-3	.	CASSLTGTANTGELFF
TRBJ1-2	TRBV28	.	CASSLLGSNYGYTF
TRBJ2-1	TRBV27	once	CASSLQLAGIMRQFF
TRBJ1-2	TRBV15	.	CATSSGQGGGYTF
TRBJ1-2	TRBV19	.	CASRYTNYGYTF
TRBJ1-1	TRBV19	.	CASTGLMNTEAFF
TRBJ1-1	TRBV6-5	.	CASRFQGLNTEAFF
TRBJ2-2	TRBV9	.	CASSVGQGAGGELFF
TRBJ2-2	TRBV12-3/TRBV12-4	once	CASIEGTGELFF
TRBJ2-2	TRBV7-2	once	CASRPGTRNTGELFF
TRBJ2-1	TRBV24-1	.	CATSDSNRGQGRGQFF
TRBJ1-6	TRBV10-2	.	CASLESQGVNSPLHF
TRBJ2-7	TRBV11-1	.	CASSPNRAEQYF
TRBJ1-1	TRBV19	.	CASSIGRDTEAFF
TRBJ2-7	TRBV7-8	.	CASSLRRGQPYEQYF
TRBJ1-1	TRBV21-1	.	CASRPQGEAFF